The present T cell receptor (beta chain) was sequenced within a study of shared clonotypes between healthy human individuals. For this clone: The antigen is not known.

Germline values: CDR1 SGHNT, CDR2 YYREEE (reference sequence). CDR3 length: 15 amino acids. J lost 5 bases, V lost 3 bases, and 9 bases had no gene match. Findings of the study overall: The naive CD4 repertoires of four donors were compared, and approximately 4.5% of clonotypes were shared.

Genomic DNA belonging to each subset was distributed in equal measure over several immunoSEQ plates. In the authors' methods: ImmunoSEQ yielded junction-only sequences lacking quality scores, so filtering differed. Clones were sequenced by immunoSEQ multiplex PCR, and TCRdb holds only the in-frame ones, with some missing. The DNA was the basis for D and trimming; V, J and clone size are from that table. The repertoire holds about a million clones, 70% to 85% seen once, with about 0.94% in the top ten. The sequencing input was memory CD4+ T cells from PBMCs. Subset described: CD45RA-negative fraction. The J gene is TRBJ2-7, the V gene TRBV5-4; 9 nucleotides match TRBD2. The TCR originated in a man younger than 35 in good health. Some clones in this sample may be carry-over from other donors' samples. The CDR3 sequence is CASSSRSSGINEQYF. The CDR3 region has the DNA TGTGCCAGCAGCTCTCGTTCTAGCGGGATCAACGAGCAGTACTTC.